This T cell receptor beta chain was sequenced for a study of OX40 agonist ivuxolimab in advanced cancers. At the level of the whole study: The costimulatory receptor OX40 (CD134) was targeted by ivuxolimab, a fully human IgG2 agonistic monoclonal antibody. Intravenous ivuxolimab was administered to patients every 2 weeks at six dose levels: 0.01, 0.1, 0.3, 1.5, 3 and 10 mg/kg. Of the 50 to 55 patients in dose escalation, about 20 had hepatocellular carcinoma, about 15 had melanoma, 9 had renal cell carcinoma and 9 had head and neck cancer. In the dose-escalation cohort, over 65% of patients were male, and the mean age was around 60 years, with a range of about 23 to 80. Patients were allowed to have had prior anti-PD-1, anti-PD-L1 or anti-CTLA-4 therapy, and more than 30% of the dose-escalation patients had previously received checkpoint inhibitors. Partial responses were achieved by three dose-escalation patients, of whom one had hepatocellular carcinoma and two had cutaneous melanoma. The point of sequencing TCRbeta in the periphery was to test whether ivuxolimab changed TCR sequence diversity and drove clonal T-cell expansion. The paper describes the monotherapy dose-escalation part (N ≈ 52 patients) of the phase I trial of ivuxolimab. Broad study findings and their caveats: After ivuxolimab, CD8+ T cells had more expanded clones than CD4+ T cells on average. Low levels of normalized T-cell clonal expansion were also seen in some nonresponding patients. Which antigens the clonally expanded peripheral T cells were specific for was not determined. In the 0.1-3.0 mg/kg groups, partial responders were among the patients with the lowest normalized peripheral clonal expansion, particularly in CD8+ T cells. At doses from 0.1 to 3.0 mg/kg, clonal expansion was seen in both CD4+ and CD8+ blood T cells between baseline and week 6.

The trial excluded patients who had a history of autoimmune disease or who were on systemic immunosuppression. Peripheral blood for TCR sequencing was collected from all dose cohorts at baseline, on cycle 4 day 1, and on cycle 7 day 1. Samples were obtained from an open-label, multicenter, first-in-human phase I dose-escalation trial of ivuxolimab. Adults with locally advanced or metastatic melanoma, renal cell, hepatocellular, or head and neck squamous cell carcinoma were enrolled in the trial. Before TCR sequencing, CD4+ T cells and CD8+ T cells from peripheral blood were sorted into separate populations. Remarks on this clone: It lacks a known antigen. No clone much larger than this one lies a single base away; base qualities are absent.

Genomic DNA was extracted from sorted cells for sequencing of the TCRbeta CDR3 region. TCRbeta CDR3 regions were sequenced using the immunoSEQ Assay. TCRdb holds this immuneACCESS table with in-frame rearrangements only. Some clones are missing; in checked studies, unresolved V genes explain under half, and the rest has no known cause. Present in this sample are under 45,000 clones, roughly 77% of which were seen just once. The top ten clones comprise 2% to 3% of the sample. Its CDR3 holds 15 amino acids, cysteine through phenylalanine. Of the read, only the CDR3 DNA is kept; its 45 bases are in frame from base 1. CDR1 and CDR2 were assigned from the germline V gene as MGHRA and YSYEKL. V loses 4 bases at its end and J loses 3 bases; junction bases beyond the gene matches: 8.

The clonotype comes from an adult with an advanced solid tumor such as melanoma, head and neck, liver or kidney cancer. Sample: CD4+ or CD8+ T cells sorted from blood, taken in a trial of the OX40 agonist ivuxolimab. The V gene is TRBV4-1 and the J gene is TRBJ1-2, with 7 middle bases fitting TRBD1. The CDR3 protein sequence reads: CASSPAWTGDYGYTF. Read as DNA, the sequence is TGCGCCAGCAGCCCTGCATGGACAGGCGACTATGGCTACACCTTC.